The 32 T cell receptor beta chains below all came from one sample that was sequenced in a study of radiotherapy plus CTLA-4 blockade in lung cancer. Sequencing used immunoSEQ multiplex PCR; TCRdb keeps in-frame clones, though not all of them. The table lists about 82,000 clones, 60% to 80% of them singletons, with 11% to 15% in the top ten. The sample in question was peripheral blood, obtained from a patient treated with radiotherapy plus ipilimumab. These receptors came from a human donor with non-small cell lung cancer that progressed on radiotherapy plus ipilimumab.

The chain links TRBV19 to TRBJ2-2; weak D call: TRBD1 (5 bases). Trimming stripped 4 bases from V and 0 bases from J, with 15 bases between. CDR3 length: 17 residues. From germline, CDR1 is LNHDA and CDR2 SQIVND (reference sequence). CDR3 sequence: CASSKGQGASNTGELFF. CDR3 DNA: TGTGCCAGTAGTAAAGGACAAGGGGCCTCGAACACCGGGGAGCTGTTTTTT.

This rearrangement joins TRBV11-2 to TRBJ2-1, with 15 positions matching TRBD2. Germline CDR1 reads SGHAT; CDR2 reads FQNNGV. This CDR3 is 17 amino acids long. V was clipped by 3 bases and J by 7 bases; unmatched bases: 7. The CDR3 DNA follows: TGTGCCAGCAGCTTCGGACTAGCGGGAGGGCCGAAGAATGAGCAGTTCTTC. Translated, it gives CASSFGLAGGPKNEQFF.

The J gene is TRBJ2-1, the V gene TRBV2, with 8 bases identical to TRBD2. The CDR3 runs to 16 residues. V shed 4 bases, J shed 2 bases, and the junction held 7 bases outside the gene matches. Germline lookup yields CDR1 SNHLY and CDR2 FYNNEI. CDR3 bases: TGTGCCAGCAGTGCCTCTAGCGGGTCTACCTACAATGAGCAGTTCTTC. This gives the protein CASSASSGSTYNEQFF.

The chain carries TRBV4-1 and TRBJ2-2, with a tentative D call TRBD1 (6 bases). V lost 1 base and J lost 3, with 15 bases in between. The CDR3 runs to 17 residues. Germline CDR1 MGHRA, CDR2 YSYEKL. CDR3 loop: CASSQGGMNRDTGELFF. DNA for the CDR3: TGCGCCAGCAGCCAAGGGGGAATGAACAGGGACACCGGGGAGCTGTTTTTT.

This chain joins TRBV7-9 and TRBJ1-1, with TRBD1 matching over 8 bases. Germline V gene lookup returns CDR1 SEHNR and CDR2 FQNEAQ (reference sequence). The CDR3 consists of 14 residues. After removal of 6 bases from V and 3 bases from J, the junction contained 6 bases not matched to a gene. CDR3 bases: TGTGCCAGCAGGTCACAGGGGGGTCACACTGAAGCTTTCTTT. It is translated as CASRSQGGHTEAFF.

V and J are TRBV10-3 and TRBJ1-5, with D perhaps TRBD1 (5 bases). The germline gives CDR1 ENHRY, CDR2 SYGVKD. The V end was cut by 4 bases, the J end by 0 bases, with 7 bases between. This CDR3 comprises 14 residues. As DNA, the CDR3 is TGTGCCATCAGTGGAGGACATAGCAATCAGCCCCAGCATTTT. Protein: CAISGGHSNQPQHF.

This clone was counted a single time. This sequence joins TRBV6-5 and TRBJ2-6; D is uncertain. V shed 6 bases and J shed 2 bases, with 11 bases lying between them. The CDR3 consists of 15 residues. Germline V gene lookup returns CDR1 MNHEY and CDR2 SVGAGI. In nucleotides, the CDR3 is TGTGCCAGCAGACTCGGCCTGCCTGGGGCCAACGTCCTGACTTTC. It encodes CASRLGLPGANVLTF.

This clone was picked up one time. The rearrangement links TRBV28 to TRBJ2-3; TRBD1 or TRBD2 may be the D gene (7 bases each). CDR1 is MDHEN and CDR2 is SYDVKM in the germline V gene. Trimming took off 4 bases at V and 6 bases at J, with 20 bases between the two ends. This CDR3 comprises 16 residues. The CDR3 loop reads CASSSASGGGRDTQYF. DNA of the CDR3: TGTGCCAGCAGTTCTGCGTCAGGGGGGGGAAGGGATACGCAGTATTTT.

The genes are TRBV5-1 and TRBJ2-7; 10 nucleotides align to TRBD1. The CDR3 contains 14 residues. Germline trimming cut 5 bases from V and 4 bases from J; bases unmatched to any gene: 6. Germline lookup yields CDR1 SGHRS and CDR2 YFSETQ. CDR3 in DNA: TGCGCCAGCAGATACCGGGACAGGGGTTACGAGCAGTACTTC. Translation gives CASRYRDRGYEQYF.

The rearrangement uses TRBV2 and TRBJ2-3, with D possibly matching TRBD1 (7 bases). The CDR3 length is 14 residues. The germline CDR1 and CDR2 sequences are SNHLY and FYNNEI. Trimming stripped 6 bases from V and 2 bases from J, with 12 bases between. CDR3 bases: TGTGCCAGCAGGGCGGGACAGCACACAGATACGCAGTATTTT. This gives the protein CASRAGQHTDTQYF.

CDR3 protein: CASFTGGGGRPFF. The CDR3 coding sequence is TGTGCCAGCTTCACAGGGGGGGGCGGCCGTCCGTTCTTC. This chain uses TRBV27 with TRBJ2-1; a weak D match, TRBD1 (8 bases). The V end lost 8 bases, the J end lost 15 bases, and 23 bases lay between the germline ends. The CDR3 has 13 residues. Germline assignment: CDR1 MNHEY and CDR2 SMNVEV (reference sequence).

V usage is TRBV28 and J usage is TRBJ2-5, with unresolved D. V shed 4 bases and J shed 0 bases, with 15 bases lying between them. This CDR3 comprises 16 residues. Germline V CDR1 and CDR2: MDHEN, SYDVKM. The CDR3 sequence: CASSSPTRSNQETQYF. CDR3 sequence (DNA): TGTGCCAGCAGTTCCCCCACGCGGTCCAACCAAGAGACCCAGTACTTC.

The chain recombines TRBV29-1 with TRBJ2-3; 8 bases are shared with TRBD2. Germline CDR1 SQVTM, CDR2 ANQGSEA. CDR3 length equals 14 residues. Trimming took 3 bases from V and 4 from J; bases not matched to a gene: 6. The CDR3 region has the DNA TGCAGCGTTGATTTCGGGGGGGAATCAGATACGCAGTATTTT. Translated: CSVDFGGESDTQYF.

This clone has just a few counts. The V and J genes are TRBV6-6 and TRBJ1-1; D unclear. Germline CDR1 reads MNHNY; CDR2 reads SVGAGI (reference sequence). The germline V and J ends were trimmed by 7 bases and 4 bases, with 13 bases remaining between them. CDR3 length equals 13 residues. CDR3 protein: CASTHTDITEAFF. The CDR3 DNA follows: TGTGCCAGCACTCACACAGATATCACTGAAGCTTTCTTT.

The rearrangement links TRBV13 to TRBJ2-3; 11 nucleotides match TRBD2. The germline gives CDR1 PRHDT, CDR2 FYEKMQ (reference sequence). V dropped 2 bases and J dropped 0; count of bases not matched to a gene: 1. The CDR3 covers 16 residues. CDR3 in DNA: TGTGCCAGCAGCTTACTAGCGGGGGGTAGCACAGATACGCAGTATTTT. Amino acids: CASSLLAGGSTDTQYF.

This chain links TRBV4-3 with TRBJ2-5; D may be TRBD1 (5 bases). This CDR3 has 17 residues. CDR1 LGHNA and CDR2 YSLEER come from the germline V gene. V was pared by 0 bases and J by 2 bases, with 16 bases between. The CDR3 spells CASSQDISSGAQETQYF. The CDR3 DNA sequence: TGCGCCAGCAGCCAAGATATATCTTCTGGGGCGCAAGAGACCCAGTACTTC.

This clone was recorded a few times. The chain carries TRBV9 and TRBJ2-3; the D is unclear. Trimming pared 3 bases from V and 2 bases from J, leaving 10 bases between. This CDR3 is 14 amino acids long. Germline CDR1 SGDLS, CDR2 YYNGEE. The CDR3, as DNA: TGTGCCAGCAGCGACGGCAGGCCCACAGATACGCAGTATTTT. This codes for CASSDGRPTDTQYF.

The chain carries TRBV19 and TRBJ2-2; D assignment may be TRBD1 or TRBD2 (5 bases each). Between the trimmed V and J ends, which lost 4 bases and 6 bases, there was a span of 21 bases. The CDR3 loop spans 17 amino acids. Germline lookup yields CDR1 LNHDA and CDR2 SQIVND (reference sequence). The CDR3 DNA is TGTGCCAGTAGTAAGGACCCCCAGGGAGTCGAGGCCGGGGAGCTGTTTTTT. This codes for CASSKDPQGVEAGELFF.

V gene TRBV2 combines with J gene TRBJ2-1; 8 nucleotides align to TRBD2. This CDR3 spans 15 amino acids. J lost 7 bases, V lost 4 bases, and 9 bases had no gene match. Per germline, CDR1 SNHLY and CDR2 FYNNEI. The CDR3 region has the DNA TGTGCCAGCAGTGTTTCACCGGGACTAGTAAATGAGCAGTTCTTC. Protein: CASSVSPGLVNEQFF.

The chain links TRBV5-5 to TRBJ2-7; D is ambiguous. Germline V CDR1 and CDR2: SGHKS, YYEKEE (reference sequence). This CDR3 comprises 13 residues. V shed 0 bases and J shed 5 bases, with 9 bases lying between them. CDR3: CASSLGGLDEQYF. The CDR3 bases are TGTGCCAGCAGCTTGGGCGGTTTGGACGAGCAGTACTTC.

This clone has a handful of counts. V gene TRBV6-1 combines with J gene TRBJ2-5; tentative D call: TRBD1 (6 bases). The V end lost 6 bases, the J end lost 5 bases, and 16 bases lay between the germline ends. Germline CDR1 is MNHNS and CDR2 is SASEGT. The CDR3 has 14 amino acids. This CDR3 is CASSLGGAGETQYF. CDR3 bases: TGTGCCAGCAGCCTTGGGGGCGCAGGGGAGACCCAGTACTTC.

This clone has just one count. Distinct nucleotide sequences in the sample also encode this CDR3. The chain couples TRBV11-2 to TRBJ2-7; D possibly corresponds to TRBD1 (6 bases). Germline CDR1 is SGHAT and CDR2 is FQNNGV. This CDR3 contains 13 residues. The V end was cut by 4 bases, the J end by 3 bases, with 10 bases between. The CDR3 DNA reads as TGTGCCAGCAGCTCTGGACAGAACTACGAGCAGTACTTC. Its translation: CASSSGQNYEQYF.

This clone has just a few counts. The chain recombines TRBV27 with TRBJ2-7, with D tentatively TRBD2 (5 bases). The CDR3 spans 13 residues. V was pared by 3 bases and J by 0 bases, with 6 bases between. The germline V gene encodes CDR1 MNHEY and CDR2 SMNVEV (reference sequence). CDR3 nucleotides: TGTGCCAGCAGTTTCGGGATCTCCTACGAGCAGTACTTC. This encodes CASSFGISYEQYF.

As to this clone: A much larger clone lies one base from this, so it may be a read error. The gene calls are TRBV5-5 and TRBJ1-5, with D uncertain. V lost 0 bases and J lost 6, with 4 bases in between. This CDR3 is built from 12 residues. CDR1 SGHKS and CDR2 YYEKEE come from the germline V gene (reference sequence). CDR3 coding DNA: TGTGCCAGCAGCTTGGAGGGTCAGCCCCAGCATTTT. Translated: CASSLEGQPQHF.

The chain joins TRBV7-3 to TRBJ2-1, with 10 nucleotides matching TRBD2. Unmatched junction bases numbered 10, after V lost 5 bases and J lost 0 bases. Germline V gives CDR1 SGHTA, CDR2 FQGTGA. The CDR3 contains 18 residues. CDR3 amino acids: CASSPLAGGPSSYNEQFF. CDR3 DNA sequence: TGTGCCAGCAGCCCATTAGCGGGGGGCCCTAGCTCCTACAATGAGCAGTTCTTC.

This chain connects TRBV7-2 to TRBJ2-3, with D maybe TRBD1 (6 bases). V was clipped by 5 bases and J by 1 base, with 10 bases between them. Germline CDR1 reads SGHTA; CDR2 reads FQGNSA. CDR3 length: 14 residues. The CDR3 bases are TGTGCCAGCAGCCCCCGGACAGGCACAGATACGCAGTATTTT. Its protein product is CASSPRTGTDTQYF.

A single count supports this clone. The chain uses TRBV12-5 and TRBJ2-1; D assignment may be TRBD1 or TRBD2 (5 bases each). V was shortened by 7 bases and J by 0 bases, with 13 bases between the two germline ends. Germline CDR1 reads LGHNT; CDR2 reads FRNRAP. This CDR3 contains 15 residues. The CDR3 DNA is TGTGCTAGTGCCATAGGGGAGAGCTCCTACAATGAGCAGTTCTTC. Translated: CASAIGESSYNEQFF.

The rearrangement links TRBV7-9 to TRBJ2-7; D is perhaps TRBD1 or TRBD2 (5 bases each). There are 15 residues in the CDR3. Germline values: CDR1 SEHNR, CDR2 FQNEAQ (reference sequence). Trimming removed 5 bases at V and 2 bases at J, with 16 bases between. The CDR3 coding sequence is TGTGCCAGCAGCCTCAACCCGGGACGGACCTACGAGCAGTACTTC. Its protein product is CASSLNPGRTYEQYF.

This rearrangement joins TRBV6-5 to TRBJ2-7; TRBD1 matches at 7 bases. V lost 6 bases to trimming and J lost 5 bases; unmatched junction nucleotides: 13. Per the germline V gene, CDR1 is MNHEY and CDR2 is SVGAGI. The CDR3 length is 15 residues. The CDR3: CASRRKTRGINEQYF. The CDR3 nucleotides are TGTGCCAGCAGGCGAAAAACCAGGGGGATCAACGAGCAGTACTTC.

J is TRBJ2-3 and V is TRBV29-1; D is perhaps TRBD1 (5 bases). Trimming removed 4 bases at V and 1 base at J, with 12 bases between. The CDR3 has 14 residues. Germline V gene sequence: CDR1 SQVTM, CDR2 ANQGSEA. The CDR3 nucleotides are TGCAGCGTTGGGGGCCTCTGGGGCACAGATACGCAGTATTTT. Translation gives CSVGGLWGTDTQYF.

This chain links TRBV18 with TRBJ1-1; no reliable D call. Germline V gene lookup returns CDR1 KGHSH and CDR2 LQKENI. Between the trimmed V and J ends, which lost 3 bases and 0 bases, there was a span of 8 bases. The CDR3 is 14 residues long. The CDR3: CASSPSRLNTEAFF. The CDR3 coding sequence is TGTGCCAGCTCACCGTCCAGGCTGAACACTGAAGCTTTCTTT.

This chain links TRBV28 with TRBJ2-5; possible D gene TRBD1, 6 bases. Germline V gene sequence: CDR1 MDHEN, CDR2 SYDVKM. This CDR3 spans 16 amino acids. V was shortened by 5 bases and J by 1 base, with 17 bases between the two germline ends. CDR3 protein: CASSGSGKGVQETQYF. The CDR3 region has the DNA TGTGCCAGCAGTGGTTCAGGGAAGGGGGTCCAAGAGACCCAGTACTTC.